This T cell receptor beta chain was found in a study of T cells in Graves' hyperthyroidism and ophthalmopathy (dated by TCRdb to about 2019). For the wider study: Peripheral blood samples were taken at initial diagnosis, before any treatment was given. To identify distinguishing TCR V-J signatures, a discovery cohort of about 100 patients was used, comprising 40 to 45 with Graves' ophthalmopathy and 55 to 65 with stable Graves' hyperthyroidism. Prospective prediction of ophthalmopathy was tested in an independent validation cohort consisting of roughly 19 hyperthyroidism patients and some 15 patients who later progressed to ophthalmopathy. The 100 discovery patients were divided at random into training and test sets in a 7:3 ratio. In more than 5 Graves' hyperthyroidism patients, the study also compared T-cell repertoires from thyroid tissue with T-cell repertoires from blood. After sampling, hyperthyroidism patients received methimazole starting at 30 mg daily, and ophthalmopathy patients received high-dose intravenous methylprednisolone. According to the paper, TCR Vbeta CDR3 sequencing was carried out on approximately 140 peripheral blood samples, which came from fewer than 50 ophthalmopathy, some 73 hyperthyroidism and roughly 17 progressor patients.

This clonotype appeared many times. The antigen this receptor binds is unknown. No quality values exist for individual bases; no much larger clone is one base distant. Summary of the overall study and its limitations: Sample size was not statistically predetermined, and blinding of investigators to group allocation was not performed. Ophthalmopathy was separated from stable hyperthyroidism by a 13 V-J signature model, with over 85% sensitivity and about 81% specificity obtained in cross-validation and 80%/75% obtained in testing. Most expanded thyroid clonotypes (frequency above 0.001) were also detected in blood, a finding suggesting that blood repertoires may reflect thyroid immune responses. During validation, the model predicted progression to ophthalmopathy a median of around 7 months ahead of onset, with almost 71% sensitivity and 72% to 80% specificity.

The CDR1 and CDR2 encoded by the germline V gene (reference sequence) are LNHNV and YYDKDF. V sheds 4 bases and J sheds 7 bases, leaving 11 bases between their ends. Reading from cysteine to phenylalanine, the CDR3 counts 13 amino acids. The CDR3 DNA has 39 bases and is translated from base 1. The TCR beta CDR3 regions were amplified from RNA transcripts. The first round of RT-PCR for the TCR CDR3 was performed with the HTBI primer set and the Qiagen OneStep RT-PCR kit. Libraries were constructed in a second round of multiplex PCR, after which size selection and purification were performed. Paired-end sequencing of the libraries was performed with 100 bp reads on an Illumina HiSeq2000. The source study handled its data this way. Raw data were processed with SOAPnuke, discarding reads with adapters, uncalled bases, mean Phred below 15, or no exact constant-primer or identifier match. COPE v1.2.5 was used to merge high-quality paired reads, and clonotypes were defined as unique nucleotide sequences. MiTCR v1.1 was used to align the clonotypes against IMGT TRBV, TRBD and TRBJ reference segments. Only V-J combinations with frequency above 0.0001, covering about 99% of repertoires, were analysed. A TCS score was defined as the ratio between F50 (clonal expansion) and ExV (chaos), using BLOSUM62-based TCRdist between CDR3 peptides within each V-J. Welch's t-statistics and random forest reduced roughly 530 V-J features to 13, which were used in a naive Bayes classifier (R e1071). TCRdb trimmed the raw reads at Q25, called clones with MiXCR and kept productive beta chains. Rows with one shared CDR3 protein collapse into an entry with the most common genes and DNA. None of the V and J calls come from the authors' own analysis; TCRdb made them. This sample gives around 450,000 distinct CDR3 sequences in total; more than 15% of them show up just once. Of the sample, around 7% falls within the top ten clones.

A patient counted as having stable Graves' hyperthyroidism if no progression to ophthalmopathy occurred over 18 months of follow-up. Hyperthyroidism patients were newly diagnosed, had a disease duration of under 2 months, and were aged 18 to 65 years. Any patient with an uncontrolled infection, another autoimmune disease, pregnancy or lactation was excluded. Clinical symptoms, serum thyroxine and TRAb, thyroid ultrasound, and orbital computed tomography formed the basis for the diagnoses. PBMCs were isolated from more than 9 ml of fresh peripheral blood by Ficoll-Paque density gradient centrifugation. Total RNA was extracted using Trizol reagent, and RNA quality was assessed on an Agilent 2100 Bioanalyzer.

Rearrangement joined TRBV15 to TRBJ1-5, and the D gene may be TRBD1, 5 bases matching. The sequenced sample consisted of blood. This TCR derives from a woman younger than 30 with Graves' hyperthyroidism. The DNA is TGTGCCACCAGCACGACTTCAGGGCAGCCCCAGCATTTT. Translated, it gives CATSTTSGQPQHF.